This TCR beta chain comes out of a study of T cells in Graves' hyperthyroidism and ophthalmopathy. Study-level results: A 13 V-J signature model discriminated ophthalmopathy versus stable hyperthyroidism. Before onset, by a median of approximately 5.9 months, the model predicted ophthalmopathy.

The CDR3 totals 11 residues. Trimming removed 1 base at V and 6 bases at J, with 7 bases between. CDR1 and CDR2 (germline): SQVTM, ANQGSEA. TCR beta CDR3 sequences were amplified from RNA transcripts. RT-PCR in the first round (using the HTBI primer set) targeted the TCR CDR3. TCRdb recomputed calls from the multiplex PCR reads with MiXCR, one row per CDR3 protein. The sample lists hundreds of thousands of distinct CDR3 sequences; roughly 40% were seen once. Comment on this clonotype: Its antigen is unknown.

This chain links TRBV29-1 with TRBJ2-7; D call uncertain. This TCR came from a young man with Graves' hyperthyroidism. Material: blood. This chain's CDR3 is CSVEGSAEQYF. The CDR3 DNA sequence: TGCAGCGTTGAAGGTAGTGCCGAGCAGTACTTC.